A single sample is the source of the 23 T cell receptor beta chains below, sequenced in a study of neurological immune-mediated disorders. MiXCR, applied by TCRdb to the 5' RACE reads, yields one record per CDR3 protein. Among around 55,000 distinct CDR3 sequences listed, 4% were seen once. The sample taken for sequencing was CD4+ T cells from blood. Receptor source: a woman in her 40s with multiple sclerosis.

This clonotype has a count of ten or more. This sequence joins TRBV12-3 or TRBV12-4 and TRBJ2-3; 11 nucleotides line up with TRBD2. V was pared by 8 bases and J by 0 bases, with 16 bases of the junction left unmatched. This CDR3 is built from 19 residues. The DNA of the CDR3 is TGTGCCAGCTCCTTGGGGCTAGCGGGGGGCCGGGCTAGCACAGATACGCAGTATTTT. This translates into CASSLGLAGGRASTDTQYF.

This clonotype has a handful of counts. The rearrangement joins TRBV20-1 to TRBJ1-2; tentative D call: TRBD1 (6 bases). The CDR3 is 15 residues long. Trimming left V 3 bases short and J 4 bases short, with 18 bases between. Germline loops: CDR1 DFQATT, CDR2 SNEGSKA (reference sequence). The CDR3 DNA follows: TGCAGTGCTAGCGCGGGGGTTGGGGGCGGCTATGGCTACACCTTC. Its translation is CSASAGVGGGYGYTF.

There are many counts of this clonotype. The chain carries TRBV5-1 and TRBJ2-7; 8 bases map to TRBD1. The germline CDR1 and CDR2 sequences are SGHRS and YFSETQ. This CDR3 is built from 13 residues. V gave up 2 bases and J gave up 6 bases; unmatched junction bases: 4. CDR3 nucleotides: TGCGCCAGCAGCTTCGGACAGGGAGGCGAGCAGTACTTC. Protein sequence: CASSFGQGGEQYF.

This clonotype was detected many times. Here the CDR3 reads CSVARLDSYGYTF. In DNA, the CDR3 is TGCAGCGTTGCCCGCTTGGACAGCTATGGCTACACCTTC. The chain links TRBV29-1 to TRBJ1-2; the D gene is possibly TRBD1 (6 bases). Per germline, CDR1 SQVTM and CDR2 ANQGSEA. V lost 4 bases, J lost 4 bases, and 13 bases lay in between. The CDR3 loop spans 13 amino acids.

This clonotype appeared many times. This sequence joins TRBV4-1 and TRBJ1-4, with D hard to call. This CDR3 has 14 amino acids. The germline V gene has CDR1 MGHRA and CDR2 YSYEKL. V was trimmed by 1 base and J by 8 bases, leaving 11 bases between them. The CDR3 loop reads CASSQGRVREKLFF. CDR3 sequence (DNA): TGCGCCAGCAGCCAAGGGAGGGTTAGGGAAAAACTGTTTTTT.

J is TRBJ2-7 and V is TRBV10-3; no firm D call. The CDR3 is 13 amino acids. Germline CDR1 and CDR2: ENHRY and SYGVKD. Trimming pared 8 bases from V and 4 bases from J, leaving 15 bases between. CDR3 protein: CAIVAKTAYEQYF. The CDR3 DNA sequence: TGTGCCATCGTGGCGAAGACGGCATACGAGCAGTACTTC.

This clonotype was found many times. The chain carries TRBV7-3 and TRBJ1-1, with D uncertain. The CDR3 loop spans 13 amino acids. The V end lost 0 bases, the J end lost 7 bases, and 9 bases lay between the germline ends. Germline V gene data show CDR1 as SGHTA and CDR2 as FQGTGA. The CDR3 sequence is CASSLTPVGEAFF. In DNA, the CDR3 is TGTGCCAGCAGCTTAACCCCAGTGGGTGAAGCTTTCTTT.

This clonotype was observed at least ten times. The J gene is TRBJ2-2, the V gene TRBV5-1; 11 bases line up with TRBD2. Germline CDR1 and CDR2: SGHRS and YFSETQ. V was pared by 4 bases and J by 6 bases, with 11 bases of the junction left unmatched. This CDR3 is 17 amino acids long. CDR3 sequence: CASSASSGGIGSGELFF. The CDR3 region has the DNA TGCGCCAGCAGCGCCTCTAGCGGGGGGATAGGATCCGGGGAGCTGTTTTTT.

This clonotype showed up many times. The chain uses TRBV10-2 and TRBJ1-2; TRBD1 aligns across 7 bases. Trimming removed 6 bases from V and 7 bases from J; junction bases left unmatched: 11. Germline V gene data show CDR1 as WSHSY and CDR2 as SAAADI. The CDR3 is 14 amino acids. The CDR3 DNA sequence: TGCGCCAGCAGGGGGGCAGGGGGAGAAATTGGCTACACCTTC. Translation gives CASRGAGGEIGYTF.

This clonotype was picked up many times. The rearrangement uses TRBV20-1 and TRBJ1-1; TRBD1 matches 9 bases. The CDR3 length is 16 residues. In germline, CDR1 is DFQATT, CDR2 SNEGSKA (reference sequence). Germline trimming cut 0 bases from V and 1 base from J; bases unmatched to any gene: 6. The CDR3 DNA is TGCAGTGCTAGAGATCCGGACAGGGGACAGAACACTGAAGCTTTCTTT. Translated: CSARDPDRGQNTEAFF.

This clonotype was seen repeatedly, ten times or more. This chain joins TRBV4-1 and TRBJ1-1; no clear D. CDR1 is MGHRA and CDR2 is YSYEKL in the germline V gene. Deletions cut 1 base from V and 3 bases from J, with 9 bases between. The length of the CDR3 is 14 residues. Written as DNA, the CDR3 is TGCGCCAGCAGCCAAGTGATGGCCGACACTGAAGCTTTCTTT. Translation gives CASSQVMADTEAFF.

The sample holds many counts of this clonotype. This chain connects TRBV20-1 to TRBJ2-1; D may be TRBD2 (5 bases). This CDR3 is 16 amino acids long. The germline V and J ends were trimmed by 6 bases and 3 bases, with 21 bases remaining between them. Germline V gene data show CDR1 as DFQATT and CDR2 as SNEGSKA (reference sequence). CDR3: CSANSAGPPGYNEQFF. The CDR3 DNA sequence: TGCAGTGCCAACTCCGCGGGCCCCCCGGGCTACAATGAGCAGTTCTTC.

In this sample, this clonotype turned up many times. V and J are TRBV7-2 and TRBJ2-1, with TRBD2 matching over 11 bases. The CDR3 loop spans 14 amino acids. Germline CDR1 reads SGHTA; CDR2 reads FQGNSA. V was clipped by 6 bases and J by 7 bases; unmatched bases: 5. The CDR3 nucleotides read TGTGCCAGCAGGCTAGCGGGGGGTAGGAATGAGCAGTTCTTC. This gives the protein CASRLAGGRNEQFF.

This clonotype came up many times. The CDR3 here is CASSFSHPETQYF. CDR3 DNA: TGTGCCAGCAGCTTCAGTCACCCAGAGACCCAGTACTTC. V gene TRBV5-6 combines with J gene TRBJ2-5; D unresolved. Trimming removed 2 bases at V and 4 bases at J, with 9 bases between. The germline V gene encodes CDR1 SGHDT and CDR2 YYEEEE. The CDR3 is 13 residues long.

At least ten counts were recorded for this clonotype. V usage is TRBV5-1 and J usage is TRBJ1-1; the D gene is possibly TRBD1 (6 bases). Germline-derived CDR1 and CDR2 are SGHRS and YFSETQ. V was trimmed by 4 bases and J by 4 bases, leaving 14 bases between them. This CDR3 region has 14 residues. The chain's CDR3 is CASSEQGGGTEAFF. The CDR3 region has the DNA TGCGCCAGCAGCGAACAGGGAGGGGGCACTGAAGCTTTCTTT.

This clonotype appeared many times. V is TRBV2 and J is TRBJ1-5, with 8 positions matching TRBD1. V was clipped by 5 bases and J by 0 bases; unmatched bases: 3. Germline CDR1 SNHLY, CDR2 FYNNEI. The CDR3 sequence is 15 residues long. The CDR3 sequence: CASSQGAPSNQPQHF. The CDR3 DNA reads TGTGCCAGCAGTCAGGGGGCTCCTAGCAATCAGCCCCAGCATTTT.

This clonotype has ten or more counts. The V call is TRBV9, the J call TRBJ1-6; 7 bases match TRBD1. Germline assignment: CDR1 SGDLS and CDR2 YYNGEE. This CDR3 is built from 15 residues. V was pared by 3 bases and J by 8 bases, with 8 bases of the junction left unmatched. The chain's CDR3 is CASSDQHRGDSPLHF. Here the CDR3 DNA reads TGTGCCAGCAGCGACCAACACAGGGGTGATTCACCCCTCCACTTT.

This clonotype appeared many times. The genes are TRBV5-6 and TRBJ1-5; D is perhaps TRBD1 (5 bases). From germline, CDR1 is SGHDT and CDR2 YYEEEE. V lost 2 bases and J 2 bases, leaving 17 bases between the germline ends. There are 17 residues in the CDR3. CDR3 in amino acids: CASSLLRVLGGNQPQHF. The CDR3 DNA sequence: TGTGCCAGCAGCTTACTCAGGGTACTTGGGGGCAATCAGCCCCAGCATTTT.

This clonotype showed up many times. This sequence joins TRBV2 and TRBJ1-5; D unclear. V dropped 2 bases and J dropped 0 bases, with 5 bases sitting between them. From germline, CDR1 is SNHLY and CDR2 FYNNEI. This CDR3 contains 14 residues. CDR3 nucleotides: TGTGCCAGCAGTGAACTTTATAGCAATCAGCCCCAGCATTTT. Translation: CASSELYSNQPQHF.

This clonotype has a count of ten or more. The genes are TRBV12-3 or TRBV12-4 and TRBJ1-1; TRBD1 agrees at 10 bases. With V trimmed by 5 bases and J by 5 bases, 20 bases remained unmatched. This CDR3 spans 19 amino acids. Here the CDR3 DNA reads TGTGCCAGCAGTAAGCGCTCACGGGACAGGGGATTCCGAGAGACTGAAGCTTTCTTT. Protein: CASSKRSRDRGFRETEAFF.

This clonotype was counted ten times or more. The chain couples TRBV4-2 to TRBJ1-2, with D unclear. V shed 0 bases and J shed 8 bases, with 13 bases lying between them. Germline CDR1 reads LGHNA; CDR2 reads YNFKEQ. The CDR3 runs 14 residues. The CDR3 spells CASSQDPLLGGYTF. For the CDR3, the DNA is TGTGCCAGCAGCCAAGATCCCCTGCTGGGAGGCTACACCTTC.

This clonotype was counted at least ten times. The rearrangement links TRBV6-4 to TRBJ2-1; maybe TRBD2 (6 bases). Trimming stripped 0 bases from V and 6 bases from J, with 6 bases between. Germline V lookup: CDR1 MRHNA, CDR2 SNTAGT. This CDR3 has 13 amino acids. CDR3 nucleotides: TGTGCCAGCAGTGACTCGGGAGGCAATGAGCAGTTCTTC. Protein: CASSDSGGNEQFF.

Ten or more counts support this clonotype. This chain links TRBV20-1 with TRBJ2-3; D assignment may be TRBD1 or TRBD2 (6 bases each). Germline CDR1 reads DFQATT; CDR2 reads SNEGSKA (reference sequence). The V and J ends lost 1 base and 2 bases respectively, with 16 bases between them. The CDR3 runs 16 residues. The CDR3: CSARGLGGVYTDTQYF. Written as DNA, the CDR3 is TGCAGTGCTAGAGGGCTGGGGGGCGTGTACACAGATACGCAGTATTTT.